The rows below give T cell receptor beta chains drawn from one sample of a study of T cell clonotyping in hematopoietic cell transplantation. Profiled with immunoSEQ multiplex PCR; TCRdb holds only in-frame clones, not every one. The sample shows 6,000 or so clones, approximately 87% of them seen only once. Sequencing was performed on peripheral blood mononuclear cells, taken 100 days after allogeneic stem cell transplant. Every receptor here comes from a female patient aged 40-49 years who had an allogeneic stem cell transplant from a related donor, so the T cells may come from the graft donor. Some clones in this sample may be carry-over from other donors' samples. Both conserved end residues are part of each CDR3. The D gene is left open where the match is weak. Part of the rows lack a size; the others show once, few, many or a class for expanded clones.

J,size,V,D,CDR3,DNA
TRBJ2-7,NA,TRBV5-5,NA,CASSFTGSYYEQYF,TGTGCCAGCAGCTTCACAGGGTCCTACTACGAGCAGTACTTC
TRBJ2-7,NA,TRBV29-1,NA,CSVGEVYEQYF,TGCAGCGTTGGGGAAGTCTACGAGCAGTACTTC
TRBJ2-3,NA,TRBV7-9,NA,CASSPGRESSSTDTQYF,TGTGCCAGCAGCCCAGGCAGGGAAAGCTCTAGCACAGATACGCAGTATTTT
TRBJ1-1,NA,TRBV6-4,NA,CASSEGAENTEAFF,TGTGCCAGCAGTGAGGGCGCAGAGAACACTGAAGCTTTCTTT
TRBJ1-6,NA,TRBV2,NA,CASSESGQGRSPLHF,TGTGCCAGCAGTGAAAGTGGCCAGGGGAGGTCACCCCTCCACTTT
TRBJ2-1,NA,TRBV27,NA,CASSDYNEQFF,TGTGCCAGCAGCGACTACAATGAGCAGTTCTTC
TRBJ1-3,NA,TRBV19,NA,CATEGMAGNTIYF,TGTGCCACCGAAGGGATGGCTGGAAACACCATATATTTT
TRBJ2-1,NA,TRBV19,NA,CASSIPPKAGVSYNEQFF,TGTGCCAGTAGTATTCCTCCAAAAGCTGGGGTGTCCTACAATGAGCAGTTCTTC
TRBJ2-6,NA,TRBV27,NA,CAGRLDGGFSGANVLTF,TGTGCCGGCAGACTGGACGGGGGATTTTCTGGGGCCAACGTCCTGACTTTC
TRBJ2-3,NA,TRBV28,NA,CASSSTYNPRQYF,TGTGCCAGCAGTTCCACTTATAATCCTAGGCAGTATTTT
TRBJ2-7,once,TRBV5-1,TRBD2,CASSLISGRALNEQYF,TGCGCCAGCAGCTTAATAAGCGGGAGGGCCCTAAACGAGCAGTACTTC
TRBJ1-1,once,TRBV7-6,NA,CASSLEQTTEAFF,TGTGCCAGCAGCTTAGAGCAGACTACTGAAGCTTTCTTT
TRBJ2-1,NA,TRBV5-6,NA,CASSLGTWNEQFF,TGTGCCAGCAGCTTAGGGACTTGGAATGAGCAGTTCTTC
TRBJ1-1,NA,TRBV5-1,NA,CASSLFGSTEAFF,TGCGCCAGCAGCTTGTTCGGGTCCACTGAAGCTTTCTTT
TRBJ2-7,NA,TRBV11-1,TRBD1,CASSHGTGDEQYF,TGTGCCAGCAGCCACGGGACAGGGGACGAGCAGTACTTC
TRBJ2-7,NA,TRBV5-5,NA,CASSPRQETYEQYF,TGTGCCAGCAGCCCCAGACAGGAAACCTACGAGCAGTACTTC
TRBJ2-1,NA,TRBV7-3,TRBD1,CASSLTGAGGYNEQFF,TGTGCCAGCAGCTTAACGGGCGCAGGGGGCTACAATGAGCAGTTCTTC
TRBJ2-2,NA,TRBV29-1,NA,CSVAGQGGLSGRVTGELFF,TGCAGCGTTGCGGGACAGGGGGGACTTAGCGGGAGGGTCACCGGGGAGCTGTTTTTT
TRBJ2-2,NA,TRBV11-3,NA,CASRPEFSNTGELFF,TGTGCCAGCAGACCAGAATTCTCGAACACCGGGGAGCTGTTTTTT
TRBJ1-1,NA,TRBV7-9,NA,CASSPQEGLDTEAFF,TGTGCCAGCAGCCCTCAGGAGGGTTTGGACACTGAAGCTTTCTTT
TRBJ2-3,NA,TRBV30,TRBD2,CAWRPGLWSTDTQYF,TGTGCCTGGAGGCCGGGACTATGGAGCACAGATACGCAGTATTTT
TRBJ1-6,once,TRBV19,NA,CASSTTRTGLNSPLHF,TGTGCCAGTAGTACAACCCGGACGGGCCTAAATTCACCCCTCCACTTT
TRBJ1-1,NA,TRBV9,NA,CASSVMIGAEAFF,TGTGCCAGCAGCGTAATGATTGGCGCTGAAGCTTTCTTT
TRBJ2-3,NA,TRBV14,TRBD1,CASSLLGQGSTDTQYF,TGTGCCAGCAGCCTGCTAGGACAGGGCAGCACAGATACGCAGTATTTT
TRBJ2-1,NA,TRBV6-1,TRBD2,CASSPGLAEYNEQFF,TGTGCCAGCAGTCCGGGACTAGCGGAATACAATGAGCAGTTCTTC
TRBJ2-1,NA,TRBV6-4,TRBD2,CASSPTSGSNHEQFF,TGTGCCAGCAGTCCGACTAGCGGGAGTAACCATGAGCAGTTCTTC
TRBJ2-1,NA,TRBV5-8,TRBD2,CASSLRAGGRGGEQFF,TGTGCCAGCAGCTTGCGGGCGGGAGGCCGTGGGGGTGAGCAGTTCTTC
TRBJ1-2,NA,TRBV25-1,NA,CASSESLTGQDGYTF,TGTGCCAGCAGTGAGAGCCTGACAGGACAAGATGGCTACACCTTC
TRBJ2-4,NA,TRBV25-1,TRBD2,CASRTSGREGIQYF,TGTGCCAGCAGGACTAGCGGGAGGGAGGGCATTCAGTACTTC
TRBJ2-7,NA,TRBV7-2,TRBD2,CASSLQLAGTSEQYF,TGTGCCAGCAGCTTACAACTAGCGGGGACCTCTGAGCAGTACTTC
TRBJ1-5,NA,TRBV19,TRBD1,CASIATGPAGNQPQHF,TGTGCCAGTATCGCGACAGGGCCTGCGGGCAATCAGCCCCAGCATTTT
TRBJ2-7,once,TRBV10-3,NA,CATGERTDYEQYF,TGTGCCACCGGTGAGCGGACAGACTACGAGCAGTACTTC
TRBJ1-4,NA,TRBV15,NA,CASGFGGANEKLFF,TGTGCCAGCGGGTTTGGGGGGGCTAATGAAAAACTGTTTTTT
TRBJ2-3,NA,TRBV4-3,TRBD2,CASSQLGTSGRGDTQYF,TGCGCCAGCAGCCAACTCGGGACTAGCGGGAGGGGGGATACGCAGTATTTT
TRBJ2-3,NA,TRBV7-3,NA,CASSPNPTDTQYF,TGTGCCAGCAGCCCGAACCCGACAGATACGCAGTATTTT
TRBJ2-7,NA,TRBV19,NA,CASSGETTGRMSYEQYF,TGTGCCAGTAGTGGGGAGACGACAGGTCGGATGTCCTACGAGCAGTACTTC
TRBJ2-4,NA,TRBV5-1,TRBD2,CASSLATGALAGDIQYF,TGCGCCAGCAGCTTGGCCACAGGGGCCCTAGCGGGAGACATTCAGTACTTC
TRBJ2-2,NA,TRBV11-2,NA,CASSFTTGVGPGELFF,TGTGCCAGCAGCTTCACCACGGGAGTAGGGCCCGGGGAGCTGTTTTTT
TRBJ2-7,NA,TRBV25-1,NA,CASSDRGAPYGEQYF,TGTGCCAGCAGTGACAGGGGCGCACCTTACGGCGAGCAGTACTTC
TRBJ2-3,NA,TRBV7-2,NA,CASSSRTAARDTQYF,TGTGCCAGCAGCTCTCGGACAGCAGCAAGGGATACGCAGTATTTT
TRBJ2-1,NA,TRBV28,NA,CASRSLGGLYNEQFF,TGTGCCAGCAGGTCCTTGGGGGGATTGTACAATGAGCAGTTCTTC
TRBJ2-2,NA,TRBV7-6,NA,CASSPKASSTGELFF,TGTGCCAGCAGCCCTAAGGCCTCTAGCACCGGGGAGCTGTTTTTT
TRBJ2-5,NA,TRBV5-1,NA,CASSLEGRETQYF,TGCGCCAGCAGCTTGGAGGGAAGGGAGACCCAGTACTTC
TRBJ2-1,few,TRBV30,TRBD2,CAWSKASGGQGPQFF,TGTGCCTGGAGTAAGGCTAGCGGGGGCCAAGGGCCGCAGTTCTTC
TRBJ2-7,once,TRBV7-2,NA,CASSSPGRLREQYF,TGTGCCAGCAGCTCCCCGGGACGGCTTAGAGAGCAGTACTTC
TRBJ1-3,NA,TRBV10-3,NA,CAISEEWGNTIYF,TGTGCCATCAGTGAGGAATGGGGAAACACCATATATTTT